This TCR beta chain was captured in a study of blood T cell repertoires in COVID-19. Across the study: Donors in the United States, Italy and Spain gave samples during acute or convalescent COVID-19. PBMCs, B-cell-depleted T cells, or T cells were the source of the cDNA or gDNA that made up the material.

The CDR3 is 13 residues long. Trimming took 5 bases from V and 7 from J, leaving 14 bases between them. Germline V lookup: CDR1 SGHAT, CDR2 FQNNGV. In the original processing: Amplification from reference gene primers served as the basis for estimated nucleated cell counts. Libraries were prepared by immunoSEQ multiplex PCR; TCRdb keeps only in-frame clonotypes and omits some of them. That table furnishes V, J and clone size, whereas the DNA furnished D and trimming. The data show about 320,000 clones, with 88% seen just once and approximately 1.6% held by the top ten. One Seattle source followed patients from active infection through their disease course.

The sequenced material came from peripheral blood. The sequence was obtained from a woman in her twenties or thirties with COVID-19, enrolled during active disease. The V and J genes are TRBV11-2 and TRBJ1-1; a possible D gene is TRBD1 (5 bases). CDR3 protein: CASSIRQKLEAFF. Here the CDR3 DNA reads TGTGCCAGCAGCATTCGACAGAAACTTGAAGCTTTCTTT.